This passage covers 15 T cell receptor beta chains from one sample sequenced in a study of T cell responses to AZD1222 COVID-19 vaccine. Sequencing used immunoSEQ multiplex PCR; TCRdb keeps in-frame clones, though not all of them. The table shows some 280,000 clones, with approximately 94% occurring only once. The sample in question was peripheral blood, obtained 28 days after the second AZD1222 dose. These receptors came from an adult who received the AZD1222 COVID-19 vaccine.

The CDR3 DNA follows: TGTGCCAGCAGTTACTCGAGCAGGGGTCGTGGCTACACCTTC. Translation: CASSYSSRGRGYTF. The rearrangement links TRBV6-5 to TRBJ1-2, with D possibly being TRBD1 (6 bases). CDR1 and CDR2 (germline): MNHEY, SVGAGI. The V end lost 0 bases, the J end lost 7 bases, and 12 bases lay between the germline ends. CDR3 size: 14 residues.

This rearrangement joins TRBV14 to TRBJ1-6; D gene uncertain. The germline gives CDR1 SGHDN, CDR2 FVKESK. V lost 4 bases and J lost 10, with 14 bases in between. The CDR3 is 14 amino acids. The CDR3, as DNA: TGTGCCAGCAGCCTCGGCAGGACTGGGTCACCCCTCCACTTT. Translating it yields CASSLGRTGSPLHF.

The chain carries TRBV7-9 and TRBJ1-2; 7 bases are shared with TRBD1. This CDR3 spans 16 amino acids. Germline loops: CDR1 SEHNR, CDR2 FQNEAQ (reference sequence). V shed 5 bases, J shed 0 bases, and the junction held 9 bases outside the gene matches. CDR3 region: CASSLRRQGANYGYTF. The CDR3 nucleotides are TGTGCCAGCAGCCTTAGGAGGCAGGGGGCTAACTATGGCTACACCTTC.

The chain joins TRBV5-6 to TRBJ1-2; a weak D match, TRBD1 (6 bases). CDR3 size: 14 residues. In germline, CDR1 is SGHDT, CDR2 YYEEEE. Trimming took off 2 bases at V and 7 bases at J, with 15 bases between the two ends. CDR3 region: CASSFPPGAGGYTF. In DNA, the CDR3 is TGTGCCAGCAGCTTCCCGCCGGGGGCGGGTGGCTACACCTTC.

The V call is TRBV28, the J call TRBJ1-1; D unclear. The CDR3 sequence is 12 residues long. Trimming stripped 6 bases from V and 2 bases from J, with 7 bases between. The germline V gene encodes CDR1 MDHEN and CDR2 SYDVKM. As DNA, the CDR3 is TGTGCCAGCAGCCGTACAAACACTGAAGCTTTCTTT. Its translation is CASSRTNTEAFF.

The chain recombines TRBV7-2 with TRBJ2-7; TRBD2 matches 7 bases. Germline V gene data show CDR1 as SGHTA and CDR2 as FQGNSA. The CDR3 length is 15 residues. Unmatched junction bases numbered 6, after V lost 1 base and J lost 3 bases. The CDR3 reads CASSLDYGRIYEQYF. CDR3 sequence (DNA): TGTGCCAGCAGCTTAGATTACGGGAGGATCTACGAGCAGTACTTC. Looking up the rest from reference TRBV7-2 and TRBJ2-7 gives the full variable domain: GAGVSQSPSNKVTEKGKDVELRCDPISGHTALYWYRQSLGQGLEFLIYFQGNSAPDKSGLPSDRFSAERTGGSVSTLTIQRTQQEDSAVYLCASSLDYGRIYEQYFGPGTRLTVT.

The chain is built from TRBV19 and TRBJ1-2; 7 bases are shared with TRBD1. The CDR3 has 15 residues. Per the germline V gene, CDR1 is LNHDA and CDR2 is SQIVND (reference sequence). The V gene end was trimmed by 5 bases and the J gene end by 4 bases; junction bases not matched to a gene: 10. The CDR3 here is CASSPSGQRTYGYTF. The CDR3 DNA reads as TGTGCCAGTAGTCCGTCGGGACAGAGAACCTATGGCTACACCTTC.

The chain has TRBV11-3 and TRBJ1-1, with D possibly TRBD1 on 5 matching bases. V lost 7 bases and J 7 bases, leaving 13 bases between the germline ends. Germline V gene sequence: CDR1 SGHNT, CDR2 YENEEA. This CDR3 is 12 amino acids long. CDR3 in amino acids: CASTGPTGEAFF. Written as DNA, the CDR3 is TGTGCCAGCACGGGACCCACGGGTGAAGCTTTCTTT.

CDR3 in amino acids: CASSRTGQGASYGYTF. The CDR3 region has the DNA TGTGCCAGCAGCCGGACGGGACAGGGGGCGAGCTATGGCTACACCTTC. The chain uses TRBV4-2 and TRBJ1-2; 12 bases line up with TRBD1. The CDR3 loop spans 16 amino acids. Germline V lookup: CDR1 LGHNA, CDR2 YNFKEQ. J lost 4 bases, V lost 4 bases, and 7 bases had no gene match.

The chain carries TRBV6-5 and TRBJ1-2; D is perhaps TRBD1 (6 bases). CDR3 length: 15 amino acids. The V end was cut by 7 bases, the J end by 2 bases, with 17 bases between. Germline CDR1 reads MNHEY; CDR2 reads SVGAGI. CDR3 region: CASTRGVFLNYGYTF. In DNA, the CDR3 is TGTGCCAGCACTAGGGGGGTCTTTCTCAACTATGGCTACACCTTC.

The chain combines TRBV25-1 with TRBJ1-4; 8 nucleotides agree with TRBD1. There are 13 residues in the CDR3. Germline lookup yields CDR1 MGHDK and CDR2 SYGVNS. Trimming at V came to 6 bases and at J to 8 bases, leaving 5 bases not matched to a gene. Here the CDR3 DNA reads TGTGCCAGCAGCTTGACAGGGGTCGAAAAACTGTTTTTT. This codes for CASSLTGVEKLFF. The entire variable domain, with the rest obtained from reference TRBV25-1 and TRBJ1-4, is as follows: EADIYQTPRYLVIGTGKKITLECSQTMGHDKMYWYQQDPGMELHLIHYSYGVNSTEKGDLSSESTVSRIRTEHFPLTLESARPSHTSQYLCASSLTGVEKLFFGSGTQLSVL.

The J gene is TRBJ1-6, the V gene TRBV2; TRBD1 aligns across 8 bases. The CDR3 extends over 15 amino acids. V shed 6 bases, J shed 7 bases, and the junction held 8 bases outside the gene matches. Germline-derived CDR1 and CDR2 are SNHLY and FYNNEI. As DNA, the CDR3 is TGTGCCAGCAGGAACAGGGGGGCTCTGAATTCACCCCTCCACTTT. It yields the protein CASRNRGALNSPLHF.

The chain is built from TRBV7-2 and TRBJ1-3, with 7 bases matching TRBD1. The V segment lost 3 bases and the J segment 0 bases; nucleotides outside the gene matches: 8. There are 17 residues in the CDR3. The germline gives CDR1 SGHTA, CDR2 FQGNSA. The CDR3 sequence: CASSLGTVHLSGNTIYF. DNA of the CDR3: TGTGCCAGCAGCTTGGGGACAGTCCACCTCTCTGGAAACACCATATATTTT. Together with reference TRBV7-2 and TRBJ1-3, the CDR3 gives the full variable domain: GAGVSQSPSNKVTEKGKDVELRCDPISGHTALYWYRQSLGQGLEFLIYFQGNSAPDKSGLPSDRFSAERTGGSVSTLTIQRTQQEDSAVYLCASSLGTVHLSGNTIYFGEGSWLTVV.

CDR3 in amino acids: CASHGPTTSYEQYF. The CDR3 region has the DNA TGTGCCAGCCACGGGCCCACCACCTCCTACGAGCAGTACTTC. The chain carries TRBV2 and TRBJ2-7; D gene unclear. Trimming cost V 8 bases and J 0 bases, with 14 bases left between them. CDR3 length equals 14 residues. Germline values: CDR1 SNHLY, CDR2 FYNNEI.

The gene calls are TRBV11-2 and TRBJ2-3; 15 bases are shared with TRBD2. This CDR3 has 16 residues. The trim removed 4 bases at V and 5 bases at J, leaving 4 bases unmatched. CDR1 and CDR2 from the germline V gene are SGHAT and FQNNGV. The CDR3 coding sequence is TGTGCCAGCAGCTGGACTAGCGGGAGGGCGGAAGATACGCAGTATTTT. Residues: CASSWTSGRAEDTQYF.